One sample yielded the 2 T cell receptor beta chains listed below, sequenced in a study of tumor-infiltrating lymphocytes in localized non-small cell lung cancer. Repertoires were generated with immunoSEQ multiplex PCR, while TCRdb's copy carries only in-frame clones and drops some. The data contain about 23,000 clones, 73% of them singletons. Sequencing was carried out using lung tumor tissue. The source of these receptors is a human donor with non-small cell lung cancer.

This clone turned up a few times. This chain connects TRBV5-1 to TRBJ1-5, with TRBD1 as a possible D gene (6 bases). V was pared by 3 bases and J by 5 bases, with 9 bases between. The CDR3 loop spans 13 amino acids. The germline gives CDR1 SGHRS, CDR2 YFSETQ. The DNA of the CDR3 is TGCGCCAGCAGCTGGGACACAGATCAGCCCCAGCATTTT. Translating gives CASSWDTDQPQHF.

The chain is built from TRBV7-2 and TRBJ2-7; 7 bases align to TRBD1. CDR3 length: 14 residues. Per germline, CDR1 SGHTA and CDR2 FQGNSA. The junction had 7 bases not matched to a gene; V was cut back by 5 bases and J by 3 bases. This chain's CDR3 is CASSLETGNYEQYF. CDR3 nucleotide sequence: TGTGCCAGCAGCCTAGAGACAGGGAACTACGAGCAGTACTTC. The full variable domain, in which reference TRBV7-2 and TRBJ2-7 provide the parts outside the CDR3, is GAGVSQSPSNKVTEKGKDVELRCDPISGHTALYWYRQSLGQGLEFLIYFQGNSAPDKSGLPSDRFSAERTGGSVSTLTIQRTQQEDSAVYLCASSLETGNYEQYFGPGTRLTVT.